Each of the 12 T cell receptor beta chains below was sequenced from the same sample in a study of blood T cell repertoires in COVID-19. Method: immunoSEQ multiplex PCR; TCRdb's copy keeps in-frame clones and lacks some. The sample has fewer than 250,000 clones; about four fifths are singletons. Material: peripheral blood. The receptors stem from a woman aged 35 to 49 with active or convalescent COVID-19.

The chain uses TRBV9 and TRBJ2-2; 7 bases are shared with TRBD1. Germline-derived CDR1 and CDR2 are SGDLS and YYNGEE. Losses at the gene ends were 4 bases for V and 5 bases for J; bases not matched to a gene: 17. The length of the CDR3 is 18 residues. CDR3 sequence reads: CASSLLGQVTFRTGELFF. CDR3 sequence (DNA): TGTGCCAGCAGCTTATTAGGACAGGTGACTTTCAGGACCGGGGAGCTGTTTTTT.

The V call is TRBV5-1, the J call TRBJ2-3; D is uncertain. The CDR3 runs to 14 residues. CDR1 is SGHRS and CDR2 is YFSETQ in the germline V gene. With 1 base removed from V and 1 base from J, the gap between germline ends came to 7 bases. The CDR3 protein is CASSLPSGTDTQYF. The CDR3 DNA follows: TGCGCCAGCAGCTTGCCCAGCGGCACAGATACGCAGTATTTT.

The CDR3 loop reads CASSLYRVDEKLFF. CDR3 DNA: TGTGCCAGCAGTCTCTACAGGGTAGATGAAAAACTGTTTTTT. This chain joins TRBV25-1 and TRBJ1-4, with a weak D call TRBD1 (6 bases). This CDR3 spans 14 amino acids. CDR1 and CDR2 from the germline V gene are MGHDK and SYGVNS. Trimming took 5 bases from V and 6 from J, leaving 13 bases between them.

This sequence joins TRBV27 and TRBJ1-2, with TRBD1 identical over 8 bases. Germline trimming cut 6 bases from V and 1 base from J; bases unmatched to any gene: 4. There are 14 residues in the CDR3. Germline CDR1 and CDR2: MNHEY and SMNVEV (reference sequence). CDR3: CASSKQGGNYGYTF. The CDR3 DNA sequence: TGTGCCAGCAGCAAACAGGGGGGTAACTATGGCTACACCTTC.

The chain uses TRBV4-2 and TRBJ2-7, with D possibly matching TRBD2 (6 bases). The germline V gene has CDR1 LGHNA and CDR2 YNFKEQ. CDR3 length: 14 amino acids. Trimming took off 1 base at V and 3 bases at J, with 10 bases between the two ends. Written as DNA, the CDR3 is TGTGCCAGCAGCCAAGGCGGGGACGACTACGAGCAGTACTTC. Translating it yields CASSQGGDDYEQYF.

CDR3 sequence (DNA): TGTGCCATCAACCGGGGTCGGGACACTGAAGCTTTCTTT. It is translated as CAINRGRDTEAFF. The chain carries TRBV10-3 and TRBJ1-1; D gene uncertain. Trimming removed 7 bases at V and 3 bases at J, with 12 bases between. Germline V CDR1 and CDR2: ENHRY, SYGVKD. This CDR3 has 13 amino acids.

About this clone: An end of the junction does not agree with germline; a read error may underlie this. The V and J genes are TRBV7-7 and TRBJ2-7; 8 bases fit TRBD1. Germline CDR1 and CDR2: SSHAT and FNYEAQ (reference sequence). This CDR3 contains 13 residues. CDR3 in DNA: TGTGCTAGCAGCGACGAGACAGGGGAGGTGCAGTACTTC. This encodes CASSDETGEVQYF.

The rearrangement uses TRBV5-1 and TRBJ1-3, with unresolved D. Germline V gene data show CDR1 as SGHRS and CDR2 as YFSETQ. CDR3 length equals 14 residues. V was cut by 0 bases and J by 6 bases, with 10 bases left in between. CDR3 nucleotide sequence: TGCGCCAGCAGCTTGGATGGCAGTGAAAACACCATATATTTT. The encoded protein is CASSLDGSENTIYF.

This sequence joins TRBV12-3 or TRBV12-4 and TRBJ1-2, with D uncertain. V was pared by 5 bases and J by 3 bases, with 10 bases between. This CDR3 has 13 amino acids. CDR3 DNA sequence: TGTGCCAGCAGTCAGATAGCGGACTATGGCTACACCTTC. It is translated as CASSQIADYGYTF.

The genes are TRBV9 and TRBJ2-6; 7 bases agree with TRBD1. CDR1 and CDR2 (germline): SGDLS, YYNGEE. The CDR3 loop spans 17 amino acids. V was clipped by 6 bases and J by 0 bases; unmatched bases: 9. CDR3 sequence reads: CASTLTGTSSGANVLTF. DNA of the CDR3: TGTGCCAGCACCTTGACAGGGACGAGCTCTGGGGCCAACGTCCTGACTTTC.

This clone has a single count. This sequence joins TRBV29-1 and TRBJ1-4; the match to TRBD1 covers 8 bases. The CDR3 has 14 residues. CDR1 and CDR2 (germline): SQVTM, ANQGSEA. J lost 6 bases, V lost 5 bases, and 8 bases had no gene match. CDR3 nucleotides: TGCAGCGTTTCAGGGGGCCTGGAAGATGAAAAACTGTTTTTT. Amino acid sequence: CSVSGGLEDEKLFF.

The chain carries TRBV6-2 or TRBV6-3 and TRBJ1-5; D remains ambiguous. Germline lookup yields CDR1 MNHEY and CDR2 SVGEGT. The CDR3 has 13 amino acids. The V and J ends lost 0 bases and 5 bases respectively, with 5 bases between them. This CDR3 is CASSYSIHQPQHF. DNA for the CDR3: TGTGCCAGCAGTTACTCTATCCATCAGCCCCAGCATTTT.